This TCR beta chain is drawn from a study of spatial heterogeneity in lung cancer. Overall study: The study consistently detected more beta-chain than alpha-chain sequences.

This sample's time point: sample taken at primary tumor resection. Using its own MiXCR run on the 5' RACE reads, TCRdb lists one record per CDR3 protein. The sample consists of tens of thousands of distinct CDR3 sequences, about 12% of them appearing once. CDR1 is KGHDR, CDR2 SFDVKD, per germline. This CDR3 has 14 amino acids. Trimming stripped 1 base from V and 4 bases from J, with 6 bases between. This clonotype was sampled from a male donor with early-stage non-small cell lung cancer. The sequencing used PBMCs, collected at surgery. The rearrangement uses TRBV24-1 and TRBJ2-2; D unresolved. CDR3 in DNA: TGTGCCACCAGTGATTTCGACGGCACCGGGGAGCTGTTTTTT. Translating gives CATSDFDGTGELFF.